This record concerns one T cell receptor beta chain sequence. Its antigen is not identified. In germline, CDR1 is ENHRY, CDR2 SYGVKD. This CDR3 region has 15 residues. The data were obtained in a study of cytomegalovirus exposure and HLA in healthy donors. Findings of the study overall: A later analysis revealed that TCR association rates differed between HLA loci, peaking at DRB1 and bottoming out at HLA-C. Available immune exposure information covered CMV serostatus only. Presence/absence analyses assumed roughly uniform sequencing depth across donors, which may not hold. Trimming of TCR beta V- and J-genes showed a link, identified in a later analysis, to a missense DCLRE1C variant.

PCR primers comprised 60 Vbeta and 13 Jbeta primers. The table came from immunoSEQ multiplex PCR; TCRdb's copy has only in-frame clones and leaves some out. This repertoire shows 200,000 to 300,000 clones, almost 85% found once; its top ten account for approximately 2%. This chain links TRBV10-3 with TRBJ2-7; TRBD2 aligns across 14 bases. The DNA end lines up better with TRBJ2-1; the J call may be wrong. The clonotype was recovered from a middle-aged woman in good health and CMV-seropositive. The sample consisted of PBMCs. The CDR3 reads CAIRETSGRENEQFF. The CDR3 DNA is TGTGCCATCAGGGAGACTAGCGGGAGGGAAAATGAGCAGTTCTTC.